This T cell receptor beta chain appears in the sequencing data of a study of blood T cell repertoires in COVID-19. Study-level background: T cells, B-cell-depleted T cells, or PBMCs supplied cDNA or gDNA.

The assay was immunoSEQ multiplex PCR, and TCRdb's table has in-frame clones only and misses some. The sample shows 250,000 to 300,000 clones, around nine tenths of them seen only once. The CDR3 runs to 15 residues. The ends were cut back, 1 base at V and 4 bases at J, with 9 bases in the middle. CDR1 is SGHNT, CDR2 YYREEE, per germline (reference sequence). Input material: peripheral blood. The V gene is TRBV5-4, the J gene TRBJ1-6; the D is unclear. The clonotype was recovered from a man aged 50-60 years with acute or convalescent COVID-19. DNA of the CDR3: TGTGCCAGCAGCTTGACAGCCAGTTATAATTCACCCCTCCACTTT. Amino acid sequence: CASSLTASYNSPLHF.